This T cell receptor beta chain is drawn from a study of T cell changes during pregnancy in multiple sclerosis. Sequencing was performed with immunoSEQ multiplex PCR; in TCRdb, only in-frame clones are kept and a portion is missing. The sample lists 50,000 to 60,000 clones, 92% occurring once. This CDR3 spans 16 amino acids. V was pared by 4 bases and J by 8 bases, with 24 bases between. The germline V gene has CDR1 SGHDT and CDR2 YYEEEE. The clonotype comes from a female donor with multiple sclerosis, enrolled in a pregnancy study. The V call is TRBV5-6, the J call TRBJ1-2, with a possible D match to TRBD1 (5 bases). The input for sequencing was CD4+ T cells from peripheral blood mononuclear cells, taken in the second trimester of pregnancy. The CDR3, as DNA: TGTGCCAGCAGCCCACCCGGGGCCGGAGGGGCAAGCGGCTACACCTTC. This translates into CASSPPGAGGASGYTF.